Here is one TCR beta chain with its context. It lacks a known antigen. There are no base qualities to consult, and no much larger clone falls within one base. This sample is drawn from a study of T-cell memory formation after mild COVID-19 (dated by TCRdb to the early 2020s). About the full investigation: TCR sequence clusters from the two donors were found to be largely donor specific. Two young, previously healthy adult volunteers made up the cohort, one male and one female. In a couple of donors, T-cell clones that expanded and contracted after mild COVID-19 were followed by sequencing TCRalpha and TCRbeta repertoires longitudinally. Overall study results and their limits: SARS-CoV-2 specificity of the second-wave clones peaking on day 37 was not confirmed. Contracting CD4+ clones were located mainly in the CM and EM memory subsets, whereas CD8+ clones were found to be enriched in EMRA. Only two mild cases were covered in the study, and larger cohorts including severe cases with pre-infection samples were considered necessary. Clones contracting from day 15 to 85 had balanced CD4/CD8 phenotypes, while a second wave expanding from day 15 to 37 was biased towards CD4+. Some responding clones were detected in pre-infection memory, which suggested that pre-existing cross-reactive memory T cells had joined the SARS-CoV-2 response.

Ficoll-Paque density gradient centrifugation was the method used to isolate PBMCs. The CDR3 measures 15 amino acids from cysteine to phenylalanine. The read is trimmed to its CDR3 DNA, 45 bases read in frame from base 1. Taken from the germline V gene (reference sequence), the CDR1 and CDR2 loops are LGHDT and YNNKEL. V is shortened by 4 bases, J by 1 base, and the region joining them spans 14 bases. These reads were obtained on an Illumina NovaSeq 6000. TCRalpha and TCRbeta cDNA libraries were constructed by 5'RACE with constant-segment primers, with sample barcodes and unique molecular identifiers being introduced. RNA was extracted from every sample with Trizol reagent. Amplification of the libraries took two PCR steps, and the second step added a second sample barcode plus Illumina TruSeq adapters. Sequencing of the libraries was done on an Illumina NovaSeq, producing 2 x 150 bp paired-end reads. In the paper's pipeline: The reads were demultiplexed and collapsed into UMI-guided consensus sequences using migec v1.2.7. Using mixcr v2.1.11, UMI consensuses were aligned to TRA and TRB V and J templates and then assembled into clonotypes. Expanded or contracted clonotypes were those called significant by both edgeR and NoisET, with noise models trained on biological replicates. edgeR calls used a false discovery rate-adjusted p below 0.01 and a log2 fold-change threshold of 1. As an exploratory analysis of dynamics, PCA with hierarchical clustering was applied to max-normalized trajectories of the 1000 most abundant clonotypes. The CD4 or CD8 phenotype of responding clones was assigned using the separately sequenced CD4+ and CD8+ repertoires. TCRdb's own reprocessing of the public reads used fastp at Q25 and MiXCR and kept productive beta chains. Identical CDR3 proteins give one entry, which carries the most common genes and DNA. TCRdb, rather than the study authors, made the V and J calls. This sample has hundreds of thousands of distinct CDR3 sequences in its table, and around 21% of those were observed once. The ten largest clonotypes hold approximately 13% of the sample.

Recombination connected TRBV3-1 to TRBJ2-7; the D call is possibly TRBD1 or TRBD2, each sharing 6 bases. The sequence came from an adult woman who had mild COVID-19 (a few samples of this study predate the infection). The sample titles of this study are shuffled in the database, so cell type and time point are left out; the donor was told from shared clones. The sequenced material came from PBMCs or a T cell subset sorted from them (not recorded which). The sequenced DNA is TGTGCCAGCAGCCCATCGGAGGGGGGTTCCTACGAGCAGTACTTC. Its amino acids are CASSPSEGGSYEQYF.